This T cell receptor beta chain was documented in a study of vaccination effects on CD4 cells after COVID-19. CD4+ T cell isolation took place after approximately ten days of culture. Confirmation by PCR established that the person had SARS-CoV-2 infection between March and December 2020. All participants had two doses of either the BNT162b2 or mRNA-1273 vaccine. Cultures received IL-2 medium that replaced half the medium on days 3 and 7. Profiled with immunoSEQ multiplex PCR; TCRdb holds only in-frame clones, not every one. The table lists under 40,000 clones, about three quarters of them singletons. Comment on this clone: Its specificity is unknown.

This material consisted of CD4+ T cells from PBMCs cultured without peptide, taken after COVID-19 vaccination. This TCR derives from a human donor who had a prior SARS-CoV-2 infection.

CDR3 sequence reads: CASSPNRGGTGELFF. For the CDR3, the DNA is TGTGCCAGCAGTCCTAACAGGGGGGGGACCGGGGAGCTGTTTTTT. The chain uses TRBV7-3 and TRBJ2-2; weak D call: TRBD1 (8 bases). Trimming took off 6 bases at V and 5 bases at J, with 16 bases between the two ends. The CDR3 contains 15 residues. Per germline, CDR1 SGHTA and CDR2 FQGTGA.